These T cell receptor beta chains were read from a single sample in a study of blood T cell repertoires in COVID-19. Here immunoSEQ multiplex PCR was the method, and the copy in TCRdb shows in-frame clones only, minus some. The table includes around 170,000 clones, roughly 85% detected once. The material sequenced was peripheral blood. Every receptor here comes from a man aged 50 or older with active or convalescent COVID-19. The CDR3 runs from the conserved cysteine through the conserved F or W. A D gene is named only where the DNA matches it firmly. Some rows have no size entry. The others give once, few or many, or a class for an expanded clone.

j_call | v_call | clone_size | d_call | cdr3_nt | cdr3_aa
TRBJ2-5 | TRBV6-2/TRBV6-3 | NA | NA | TGTGCCAGCAGTTACAGTCTTCGGGTAGAAAAAGAGACCCAGTACTTC | CASSYSLRVEKETQYF
TRBJ1-1 | TRBV5-4 | NA | TRBD1 | TGTGCCAGCAGCTTTGGGACAGGGATTGGGGACACTGAAGCTTTCTTT | CASSFGTGIGDTEAFF
TRBJ1-1 | TRBV9 | NA | NA | TGTGCCAGCAGCGGCCAACGGGGGACTGAAGCTTTCTTT | CASSGQRGTEAFF
TRBJ1-6 | TRBV5-1 | NA | TRBD1 | TGCGCCAGCAGCGCCGGACAGGGTAATTCACCCCTCCACTTT | CASSAGQGNSPLHF
TRBJ2-5 | TRBV7-3 | NA | TRBD1 | TGTGCCAGCAGCCCTGGACAGGGGGAGACCCAGTACTTC | CASSPGQGETQYF
TRBJ2-1 | TRBV27 | NA | TRBD1 | TGTGCCAGCAGTTTGAACAGGGGCGGTGAGCAGTTCTTC | CASSLNRGGEQFF
TRBJ1-1 | TRBV10-3 | NA | TRBD1 | TGTGCCATCAGCGTTGGTCCGGGACAGCAGGCTGAAGCTTTCTTT | CAISVGPGQQAEAFF
TRBJ1-1 | TRBV4-1 | NA | NA | TGCGCCAGCAGCCCGCACTCGACAGGAGAGAACACTGAAGCTTTCTTT | CASSPHSTGENTEAFF
TRBJ1-2 | TRBV12-3/TRBV12-4 | NA | NA | TGTGCCAGCAGCCTCGGGAGGGATGGCTACACCTTC | CASSLGRDGYTF
TRBJ2-3 | TRBV6-5 | few | TRBD1 | TGTGCCAGCAGTTTTGGGACAGGGACGACAGATACGCAGTATTTT | CASSFGTGTTDTQYF
TRBJ1-2 | TRBV19 | NA | NA | TGTGCCAGTAAGACAGTCATGGGCTATGGCTACACCTTC | CASKTVMGYGYTF
TRBJ1-4 | TRBV13 | NA | NA | TGTGCCAGCAGCTTGCAGGTTAATGAAAAACTGTTTTTT | CASSLQVNEKLFF
TRBJ2-2 | TRBV28 | NA | NA | TGTGCCAGCAGTCATGCCGGGGTTGAGGAGCTGTTTTTT | CASSHAGVEELFF
TRBJ2-2 | TRBV6-2/TRBV6-3 | NA | NA | TGTGCCAGCAGTTACTCGGCGGATTCGAACACCGGGGAGCTGTTTTTT | CASSYSADSNTGELFF
TRBJ2-7 | TRBV2 | NA | TRBD2 | TGTGCCAGCAGTGAGACTAGCGTGTACGAGCAGTACTTC | CASSETSVYEQYF
TRBJ2-3 | TRBV10-1 | NA | TRBD1 | TGCGCCAGCAGTGGTACGAGACAGGGGGATCTTGATACGCAGTATTTT | CASSGTRQGDLDTQYF
TRBJ1-5 | TRBV18 | NA | TRBD1 | TGTGCCAGCTCACCAGGACAGGGCGGCAATCAGCCCCAGCATTTT | CASSPGQGGNQPQHF
TRBJ1-3 | TRBV27 | NA | TRBD1 | TGTGCCAGCAGGAGACAGGGGGATTATGGAAACACCATATATTTT | CASRRQGDYGNTIYF
TRBJ2-3 | TRBV5-1 | once | NA | TGCGCCAGCAGCTTGGGAGGGTATGCGGATACGCAGTATTTT | CASSLGGYADTQYF
TRBJ1-1 | TRBV7-2 | NA | TRBD1 | TGTGCCAGCAGCTCAGACAGGGGTAACACTGAAGCTTTCTTT | CASSSDRGNTEAFF
TRBJ2-3 | TRBV7-3 | NA | NA | TGTGCCACCCCCAGGGGCACAGATACGCAGTATTTT | CATPRGTDTQYF
TRBJ1-4 | TRBV5-1 | NA | TRBD1 | TGCGCCAGCAGCCCGGGACAGGGTTTCGAAAAACTGTTTTTT | CASSPGQGFEKLFF
TRBJ1-5 | TRBV5-6 | NA | NA | TGTGCCAGCAGCTTGGGTTGGGGGAGGGGGGCTGATCAGCCCCAGCATTTT | CASSLGWGRGADQPQHF
TRBJ2-7 | TRBV11-3 | NA | NA | TGTGCCAGCAGCTTAGACGAGACTAGACAGTACTTC | CASSLDETRQYF
TRBJ1-4 | TRBV27 | NA | NA | TGTGCCAGCAGTTTCAGGGGAAGGGAAAAACTGTTTTTT | CASSFRGREKLFF
TRBJ2-7 | TRBV19 | NA | TRBD2 | TGTGCCAGTAGTATGATAGCGGGATACTACGAGCAGTACTTC | CASSMIAGYYEQYF
TRBJ2-2 | TRBV10-3 | once | TRBD2 | TGTGCCATCAGCACTAGCGGGGGAAACACCGGGGAGCTGTTTTTT | CAISTSGGNTGELFF
TRBJ1-2 | TRBV11-2 | once | NA | TGTGCCAGCAGCTTGACTCCGAGGGAAAACTATGGCTACACCTTC | CASSLTPRENYGYTF
TRBJ2-3 | TRBV29-1 | NA | NA | TGCAGCGTTGGACAGCCGAGCACAGATACGCAGTATTTT | CSVGQPSTDTQYF
TRBJ1-2 | TRBV3-1/TRBV3-2 | NA | NA | TGTGCCAGCAGCCAATGGGGTCGTCGACAGGCTAACTATGGCTACACCTTC | CASSQWGRRQANYGYTF
TRBJ2-2 | TRBV9 | NA | TRBD2 | TGTGCCAGCAGCGCCGCCTTGGGAAGCGGGGGGGCCGGGGAGCTGTTTTTT | CASSAALGSGGAGELFF
TRBJ2-1 | TRBV10-1 | NA | TRBD2 | TGCGCCAGCAGGCCCGAGACTAGCTCGGGTGAGCAGTTCTTC | CASRPETSSGEQFF
TRBJ2-1 | TRBV4-2 | NA | NA | TGTGCCAGCAGCCAAGATCTAGGGGGGGCCGACAATGAGCAGTTCTTC | CASSQDLGGADNEQFF
TRBJ1-1 | TRBV7-2 | NA | NA | TGTGCCAGCAGGCTTTTCGGGACGGGAGAAGGAGCTTTCTTT | CASRLFGTGEGAFF
TRBJ2-7 | TRBV4-3 | once | NA | TGCGCCAGCAGCCAAGATTATGCCCTAACCTACGAGCAGTACTTC | CASSQDYALTYEQYF
TRBJ2-5 | TRBV25-1 | NA | NA | TGTGCCAGCAGTGAAACTACGGCGTACCAAGAGACCCAGTACTTC | CASSETTAYQETQYF
TRBJ1-2 | TRBV28 | NA | TRBD1 | TGTGCCAGCAGTTACAGGGGAGCAAACTATGGCTACACCTTC | CASSYRGANYGYTF
TRBJ1-4 | TRBV5-5 | NA | NA | TGTGCCAGCAGCCCCCAGGGTTCCCATGAAAAACTGTTTTTT | CASSPQGSHEKLFF
TRBJ2-1 | TRBV27 | NA | NA | TGTGCCAGCACCCAGGACAGCCCTTACAATGAGCAGTTCTTC | CASTQDSPYNEQFF
TRBJ1-1 | TRBV30 | NA | TRBD1 | TGTGCCTGGAGTGTACGCCGGGACAGGGTTGAAGCTTTCTTT | CAWSVRRDRVEAFF
TRBJ1-5 | TRBV6-6 | NA | NA | TGTGCCAGCAGGCTGACAGGTAGCAATCAGCCCCAGCATTTT | CASRLTGSNQPQHF
TRBJ2-7 | TRBV19 | few | NA | TGTGCCAGTAGTAGGGGACTTGGGACCTACGAGCAGTACTTC | CASSRGLGTYEQYF
TRBJ2-2 | TRBV11-2 | NA | NA | TGTGCCAGCAGCTTAGATGGCGGCGTTACCGGGGAGCTGTTTTTT | CASSLDGGVTGELFF
TRBJ1-1 | TRBV30 | NA | TRBD1 | TGTGCTAGCACAGGGGTGAACACTGAAGCTTTCTTT | CASTGVNTEAFF
TRBJ2-1 | TRBV11-3 | NA | NA | TGTGCCAGCAGCCCCGGACCGACAGACTATGAGCAGTTCTTC | CASSPGPTDYEQFF
TRBJ1-1 | TRBV2 | NA | TRBD1 | TGTGCCAGCAGTGGACAGGGGGGAAGTACTGAAGCTTTCTTT | CASSGQGGSTEAFF
TRBJ2-2 | TRBV19 | NA | NA | TGTGCCAGTAATCAGCAGGGCAACACCGGGGAGCTGTTTTTT | CASNQQGNTGELFF
TRBJ2-7 | TRBV3-1/TRBV3-2 | NA | TRBD2 | TGTGCCAGCAGCCAAGGTGAGACTAGCGGGAGTGGTGTGTTC | CASSQGETSGSGVF
TRBJ1-5 | TRBV28 | NA | TRBD1 | TGTGCCAGCAGGCCTCCCGGGACAGGGTTCGACCAGCATTTT | CASRPPGTGFDQHF
TRBJ2-5 | TRBV6-5 | NA | NA | TGTGCCATGAGGGACACCTGGTCGGGAGAGACCCAGTACTTC | CAMRDTWSGETQYF
TRBJ1-4 | TRBV29-1 | NA | NA | TGCAGCGGTGGACAGCCTAGTGAAAAACTGTTTTTT | CSGGQPSEKLFF
TRBJ1-1 | TRBV12-3/TRBV12-4 | NA | NA | TGTGCCAGCAGTTTAGGAGTTCATACTGAAGCTTTCTTT | CASSLGVHTEAFF
TRBJ1-3 | TRBV5-1 | NA | NA | TGCGCCAGCAGCACCACAGAGACCTCTGGAAACACCATATATTTT | CASSTTETSGNTIYF
TRBJ1-2 | TRBV10-3 | once | TRBD1 | TGTGCCATCAGTGCTCAGGGGGTTTCTAACTATGGCTACACCTTC | CAISAQGVSNYGYTF